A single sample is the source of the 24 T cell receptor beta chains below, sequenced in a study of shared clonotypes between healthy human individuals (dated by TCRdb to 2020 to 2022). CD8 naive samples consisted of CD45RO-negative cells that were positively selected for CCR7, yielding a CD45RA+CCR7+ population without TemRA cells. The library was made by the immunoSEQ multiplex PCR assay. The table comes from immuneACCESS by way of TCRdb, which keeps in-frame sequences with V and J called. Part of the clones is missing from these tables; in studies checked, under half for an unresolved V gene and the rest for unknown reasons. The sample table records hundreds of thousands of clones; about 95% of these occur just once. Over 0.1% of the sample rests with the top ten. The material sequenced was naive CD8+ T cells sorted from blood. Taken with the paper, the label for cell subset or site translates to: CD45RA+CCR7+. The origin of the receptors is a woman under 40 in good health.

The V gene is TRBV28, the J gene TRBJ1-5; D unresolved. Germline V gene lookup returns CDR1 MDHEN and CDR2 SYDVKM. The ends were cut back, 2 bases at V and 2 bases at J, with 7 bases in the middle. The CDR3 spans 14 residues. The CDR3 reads CASSLRVGNQPQHF. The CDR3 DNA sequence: TGTGCCAGCAGTTTAAGGGTGGGCAATCAGCCCCAGCATTTT.

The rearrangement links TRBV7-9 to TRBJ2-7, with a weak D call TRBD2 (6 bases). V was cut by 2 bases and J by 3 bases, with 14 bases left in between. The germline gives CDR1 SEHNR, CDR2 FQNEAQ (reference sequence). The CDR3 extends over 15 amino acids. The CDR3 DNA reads TGTGCCAGCAGCTTATGGCCAGCGGGCTTCTACGAGCAGTACTTC. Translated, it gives CASSLWPAGFYEQYF. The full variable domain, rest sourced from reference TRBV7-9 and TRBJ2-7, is DTGVSQNPRHKITKRGQNVTFRCDPISEHNRLYWYRQTLGQGPEFLTYFQNEAQLEKSRLLSDRFSAERPKGSFSTLEIQRTEQGDSAMYLCASSLWPAGFYEQYFGPGTRLTVT.

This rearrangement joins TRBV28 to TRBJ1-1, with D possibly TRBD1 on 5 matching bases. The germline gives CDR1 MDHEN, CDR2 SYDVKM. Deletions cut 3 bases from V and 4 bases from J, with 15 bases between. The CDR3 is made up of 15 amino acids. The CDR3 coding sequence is TGTGCCAGCAGTTTTGGGGGGGGAGGTGGCACTGAAGCTTTCTTT. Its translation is CASSFGGGGGTEAFF.

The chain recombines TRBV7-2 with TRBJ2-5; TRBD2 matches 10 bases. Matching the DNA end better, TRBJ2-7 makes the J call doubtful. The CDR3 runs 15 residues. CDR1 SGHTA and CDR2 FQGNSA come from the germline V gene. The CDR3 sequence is CASSWGLARSYEQYF. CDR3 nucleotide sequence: TGTGCCAGCAGCTGGGGACTAGCGAGGTCCTACGAGCAGTACTTC.

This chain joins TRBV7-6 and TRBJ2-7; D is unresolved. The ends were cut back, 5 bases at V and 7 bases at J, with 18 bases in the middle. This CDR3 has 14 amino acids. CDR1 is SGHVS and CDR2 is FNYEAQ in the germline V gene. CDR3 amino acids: CASSITTDRIEQYF. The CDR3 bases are TGTGCCAGCAGCATCACTACAGACCGCATTGAGCAGTACTTC. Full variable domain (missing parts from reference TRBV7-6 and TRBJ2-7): GAGVSQSPRYKVTKRGQDVALRCDPISGHVSLYWYRQALGQGPEFLTYFNYEAQQDKSGLPNDRFSAERPEGSISTLTIQRTEQRDSAMYRCASSITTDRIEQYFGPGTRLTVT.

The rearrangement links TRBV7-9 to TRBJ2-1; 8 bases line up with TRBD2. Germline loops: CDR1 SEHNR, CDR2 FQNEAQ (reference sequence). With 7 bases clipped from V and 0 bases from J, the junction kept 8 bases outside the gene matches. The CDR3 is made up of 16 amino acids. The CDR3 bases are TGTGCCAGCACCCCCCGGGAGGGGAGCTCCTACAATGAGCAGTTCTTC. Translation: CASTPREGSSYNEQFF.

CDR3: CASSLGVLRPSLQGSYNEQFF. The CDR3 nucleotides are TGCGCCAGCAGCTTGGGAGTGCTTCGCCCATCCCTACAAGGGTCCTACAATGAGCAGTTCTTC. This chain uses TRBV5-1 with TRBJ2-1, with D uncertain. The germline gives CDR1 SGHRS, CDR2 YFSETQ. The CDR3 runs to 21 residues. With 0 bases removed from V and 1 base from J, the gap between germline ends came to 26 bases.

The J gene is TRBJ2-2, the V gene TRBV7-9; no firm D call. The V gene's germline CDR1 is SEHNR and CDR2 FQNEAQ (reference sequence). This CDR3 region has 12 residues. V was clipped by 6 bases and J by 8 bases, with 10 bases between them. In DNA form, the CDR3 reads TGTGCCAGCAGGGGTCCAGTGGGGGAGCTGTTTTTT. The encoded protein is CASRGPVGELFF.

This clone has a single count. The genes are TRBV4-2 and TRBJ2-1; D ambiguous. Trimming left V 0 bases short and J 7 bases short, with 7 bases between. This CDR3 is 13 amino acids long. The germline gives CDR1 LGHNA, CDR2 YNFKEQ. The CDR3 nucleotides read TGTGCCAGCAGCCAAGATGGGAATAATGAGCAGTTCTTC. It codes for CASSQDGNNEQFF.

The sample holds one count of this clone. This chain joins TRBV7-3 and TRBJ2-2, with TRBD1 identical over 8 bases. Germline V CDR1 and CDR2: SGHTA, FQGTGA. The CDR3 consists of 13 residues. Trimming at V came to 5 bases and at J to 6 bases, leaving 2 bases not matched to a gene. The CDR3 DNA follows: TGTGCCAGCAGCCCGACAGGGGCCGGGGAGCTGTTTTTT. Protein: CASSPTGAGELFF.

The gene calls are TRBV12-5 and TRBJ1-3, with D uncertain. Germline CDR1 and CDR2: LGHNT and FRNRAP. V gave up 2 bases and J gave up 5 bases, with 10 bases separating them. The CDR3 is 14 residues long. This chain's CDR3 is CASGLLRGRNTIYF. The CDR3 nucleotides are TGTGCTAGTGGTTTGCTTCGCGGCAGAAACACCATATATTTT.

The CDR3 here is CASSPYNEQFF. The CDR3 DNA sequence: TGTGCCAGCAGCCCATACAATGAGCAGTTCTTC. The rearrangement links TRBV7-8 to TRBJ2-1; D remains ambiguous. Germline CDR1 SGHVS, CDR2 FQNEAQ. Trimming stripped 5 bases from V and 4 bases from J, with 3 bases between. This CDR3 contains 11 residues.

CDR3 DNA: TGTGCCACCGGGCGCGCCGGGCAGCCCCACGAGCAGTTCTTC. Its protein product is CATGRAGQPHEQFF. The J gene is TRBJ2-1, the V gene TRBV2, with no clear D. Trimming took 10 bases from V and 10 from J, leaving 23 bases between them. CDR3 size: 14 residues. The germline V gene has CDR1 SNHLY and CDR2 FYNNEI.

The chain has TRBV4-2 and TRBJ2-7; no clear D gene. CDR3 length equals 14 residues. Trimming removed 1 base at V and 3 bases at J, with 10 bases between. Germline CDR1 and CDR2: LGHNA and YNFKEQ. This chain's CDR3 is CASSQGALSYEQYF. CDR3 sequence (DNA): TGTGCCAGCAGCCAAGGGGCTCTGAGCTACGAGCAGTACTTC.

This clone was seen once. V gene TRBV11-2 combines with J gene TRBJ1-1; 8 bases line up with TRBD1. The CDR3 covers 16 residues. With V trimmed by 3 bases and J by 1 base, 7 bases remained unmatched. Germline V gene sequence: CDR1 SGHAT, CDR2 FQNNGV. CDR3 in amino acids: CASSFSPGQGNTEAFF. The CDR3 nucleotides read TGTGCCAGCAGCTTCTCCCCCGGACAGGGGAACACTGAAGCTTTCTTT.

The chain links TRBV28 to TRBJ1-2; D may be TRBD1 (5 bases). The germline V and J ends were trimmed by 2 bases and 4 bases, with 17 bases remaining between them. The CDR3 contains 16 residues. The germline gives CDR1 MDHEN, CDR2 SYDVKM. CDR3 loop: CASSLGAGGAFYGYTF. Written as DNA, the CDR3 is TGTGCCAGCAGTTTAGGGGCAGGTGGGGCTTTCTATGGCTACACCTTC.

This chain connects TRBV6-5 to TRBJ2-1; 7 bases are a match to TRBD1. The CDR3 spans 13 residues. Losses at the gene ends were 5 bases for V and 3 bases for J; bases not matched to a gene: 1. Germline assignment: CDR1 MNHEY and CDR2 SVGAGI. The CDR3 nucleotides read TGTGCCAGCAGTAGGGACAGCTACAATGAGCAGTTCTTC. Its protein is CASSRDSYNEQFF.

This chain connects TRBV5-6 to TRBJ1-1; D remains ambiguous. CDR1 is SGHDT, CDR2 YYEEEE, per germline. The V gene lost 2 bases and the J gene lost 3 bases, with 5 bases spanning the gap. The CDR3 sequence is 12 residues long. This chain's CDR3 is CASSLQHTEAFF. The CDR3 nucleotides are TGTGCCAGCAGCTTACAGCACACTGAAGCTTTCTTT. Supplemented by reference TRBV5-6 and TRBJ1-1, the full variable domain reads DAGVTQSPTHLIKTRGQQVTLRCSPKSGHDTVSWYQQALGQGPQFIFQYYEEEERQRGNFPDRFSGHQFPNYSSELNVNALLLGDSALYLCASSLQHTEAFFGQGTRLTVV.

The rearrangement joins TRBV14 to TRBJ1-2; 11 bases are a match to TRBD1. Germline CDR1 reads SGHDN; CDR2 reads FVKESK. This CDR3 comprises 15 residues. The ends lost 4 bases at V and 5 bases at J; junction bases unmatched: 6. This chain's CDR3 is CASSPRTGGYYGYTF. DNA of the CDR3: TGTGCCAGCAGCCCCCGGACAGGGGGCTATTATGGCTACACCTTC.

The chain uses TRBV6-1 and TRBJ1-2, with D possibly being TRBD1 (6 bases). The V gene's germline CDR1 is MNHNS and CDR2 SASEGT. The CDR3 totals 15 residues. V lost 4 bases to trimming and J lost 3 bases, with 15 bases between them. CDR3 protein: CASSAGGGGDYGYTF. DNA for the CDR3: TGTGCCAGCAGTGCCGGAGGGGGGGGCGACTATGGCTACACCTTC.

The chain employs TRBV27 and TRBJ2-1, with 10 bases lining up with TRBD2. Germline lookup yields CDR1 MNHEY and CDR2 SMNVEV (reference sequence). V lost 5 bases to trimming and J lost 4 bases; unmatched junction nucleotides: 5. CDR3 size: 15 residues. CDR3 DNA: TGTGCCAGCAGTCCCGAACTAGCGGGATACAATGAGCAGTTCTTC. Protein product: CASSPELAGYNEQFF.

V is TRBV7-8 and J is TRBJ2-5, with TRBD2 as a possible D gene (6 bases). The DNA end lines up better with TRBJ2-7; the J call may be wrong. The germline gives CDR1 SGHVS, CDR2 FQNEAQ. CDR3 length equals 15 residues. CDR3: CASSLDTGTSYEQYF. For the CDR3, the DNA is TGTGCCAGCAGCTTAGATACCGGGACTTCCTACGAGCAGTACTTC.

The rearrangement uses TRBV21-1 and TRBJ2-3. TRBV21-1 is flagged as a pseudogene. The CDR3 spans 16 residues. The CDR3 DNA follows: TGTGCCAGCAGCAAGATCTGGGAACGGATCACAGATACGCAGTATTTT. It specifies CASSKIWERITDTQYF.

CDR3 nucleotide sequence: TGTGCCAGCAGAGATATGAACCTGGGGGGCAGCAACTGTCTACTGTTTTTT. It encodes CASRDMNLGGSNCLLFF. The gene calls are TRBV11-2 and TRBJ1-4; a possible D gene is TRBD1 (6 bases). This CDR3 has 17 amino acids. Trimming left V 6 bases short and J 13 bases short, with 30 bases between. The germline V gene has CDR1 SGHAT and CDR2 FQNNGV.